This entry lists 8 T cell receptor beta chains sequenced from one sample in a study of cytomegalovirus exposure and HLA in healthy donors. 13 Jbeta primers and 60 Vbeta primers were used for the PCR. Clones were sequenced by immunoSEQ multiplex PCR, and TCRdb holds only the in-frame ones, with some missing. The sample holds approximately 200,000 clones; more than 60% are singletons and the top ten take 15%. The sequenced sample consisted of PBMCs. Receptors originate from a man between 40 and 49 years old in good health and CMV-seronegative.

The V and J genes are TRBV27 and TRBJ1-5; TRBD1 aligns across 8 bases. This CDR3 spans 17 amino acids. The trim removed 4 bases at V and 0 bases at J, leaving 8 bases unmatched. CDR1 and CDR2 (germline): MNHEY, SMNVEV (reference sequence). The CDR3 DNA is TGTGCCAGCAGTTCGACCTCTACAGGGGGTAGCAATCAGCCCCAGCATTTT. Residues: CASSSTSTGGSNQPQHF.

The chain employs TRBV6-1 and TRBJ2-1, with 11 bases fitting TRBD2. V shed 3 bases, J shed 6 bases, and the junction held 13 bases outside the gene matches. Per the germline V gene, CDR1 is MNHNS and CDR2 is SASEGT. This CDR3 comprises 18 residues. CDR3 bases: TGTGCCAGCAGTGAGAACCGCCCCTGGACTAGCGGGTTCAATGAGCAGTTCTTC. Translating it yields CASSENRPWTSGFNEQFF.

The chain uses TRBV5-4 and TRBJ2-7, with 10 bases aligning to TRBD1. This CDR3 has 16 amino acids. J lost 0 bases, V lost 4 bases, and 7 bases had no gene match. CDR1 and CDR2 (germline): SGHNT, YYREEE (reference sequence). CDR3 DNA sequence: TGTGCCAGCAGCCAGGTGGGACAGGGGACCTCCTACGAGCAGTACTTC. This sequence encodes CASSQVGQGTSYEQYF.

V is TRBV19 and J is TRBJ2-1, with D maybe TRBD1 (6 bases). This CDR3 is built from 15 residues. Germline CDR1 and CDR2: LNHDA and SQIVND (reference sequence). The germline V and J ends were trimmed by 3 bases and 3 bases, with 12 bases remaining between them. CDR3 sequence (DNA): TGTGCCAGTAGTATTTCCAGGGGTATCTACAATGAGCAGTTCTTC. This codes for CASSISRGIYNEQFF. Filled out from reference TRBV19 and TRBJ2-1, the complete variable domain reads DGGITQSPKYLFRKEGQNVTLSCEQNLNHDAMYWYRQDPGQGLRLIYYSQIVNDFQKGDIAEGYSVSREKKESFPLTVTSAQKNPTAFYLCASSISRGIYNEQFFGPGTRLTVL.

This chain uses TRBV7-9 with TRBJ2-5; unclear D gene. Germline V gene sequence: CDR1 SEHNR, CDR2 FQNEAQ (reference sequence). CDR3 length: 13 residues. Trimming took off 1 base at V and 2 bases at J, with 5 bases between the two ends. CDR3 sequence (DNA): TGTGCCAGCAGCTTAGACGGGCAAGAGACCCAGTACTTC. It specifies CASSLDGQETQYF. The full variable domain, in which reference TRBV7-9 and TRBJ2-5 provide the parts outside the CDR3, is DTGVSQNPRHKITKRGQNVTFRCDPISEHNRLYWYRQTLGQGPEFLTYFQNEAQLEKSRLLSDRFSAERPKGSFSTLEIQRTEQGDSAMYLCASSLDGQETQYFGPGTRLLVL.

The chain carries TRBV5-6 and TRBJ2-7; 11 bases fit TRBD1. V was pared by 4 bases and J by 6 bases, with 9 bases of the junction left unmatched. From germline, CDR1 is SGHDT and CDR2 YYEEEE. CDR3 length equals 15 residues. CDR3 region: CASSGPGQGVLEQYF. The CDR3 region has the DNA TGTGCCAGCAGCGGGCCGGGACAGGGGGTTCTCGAGCAGTACTTC.

This clone appeared once. The chain couples TRBV11-2 to TRBJ1-2; D perhaps matches TRBD1 (6 bases). This CDR3 spans 11 amino acids. CDR1 SGHAT and CDR2 FQNNGV come from the germline V gene. V lost 10 bases to trimming and J lost 4 bases, with 10 bases between them. The CDR3 region is CATTGIYGYTF. In DNA form, the CDR3 reads TGTGCCACCACAGGGATCTATGGCTACACCTTC.

J is TRBJ2-3 and V is TRBV2; maybe TRBD1 (5 bases). Trimming pared 3 bases from V and 2 bases from J, leaving 9 bases between. The germline gives CDR1 SNHLY, CDR2 FYNNEI. This CDR3 has 14 amino acids. The CDR3 DNA sequence: TGTGCCAGCAGTGACCGACAGAACACAGATACGCAGTATTTT. Encoded protein: CASSDRQNTDTQYF.